This TCR beta chain is drawn from a study of T cell responses to AZD1222 COVID-19 vaccine. Trimming took 5 bases from V and 0 from J, leaving 8 bases between them. Germline lookup yields CDR1 MRHNA and CDR2 SNTAGT. The CDR3 length is 14 residues. The protocol was immunoSEQ multiplex PCR, while the TCRdb copy is restricted to in-frame clones and leaves out a portion. The data contain around 150,000 clones, roughly nine tenths of them singletons. Findings and caveats of the study: Baseline testing showed seropositivity in only a handful of AZD1222 recipients. Clonal diversity may have been underestimated, and the donors were mostly white British, with more females than males. Spike regions recognized by vaccine-associated CD4 TCRs spanned the protein, led by 160-218 and 743-854.

A word on this clone: Its antigen is still unknown.

The source was peripheral blood, collected on day 0 of AZD1222 vaccination. The TCR sequence derives from an adult in good health. J is TRBJ2-1 and V is TRBV6-4; D is possibly TRBD2 (5 bases). The CDR3 DNA is TGTGCCAGCAGTCGAACTAGCTCCTACAATGAGCAGTTCTTC. This encodes CASSRTSSYNEQFF.